The next 21 T cell receptor beta chains were all read from a single sample in a study of beta chain features in type 1 diabetes. All of the isolated RNA was reverse transcribed, so expressed TCRB transcripts were sequenced. Profiled with immunoSEQ multiplex PCR; TCRdb holds only in-frame clones, not every one. Seen here are about half a million clones, 25% to 35% observed once, and the top ten hold 0.06% to 0.07%. The sample comprised naive CD4+ T cells from blood. These receptor sequences come from a man aged 18 to 29 in good health.

This CDR3 is CASSQDPAADTQYF. DNA of the CDR3: TGTGCCAGCAGCCAAGATCCTGCGGCAGATACGCAGTATTTT. This chain links TRBV4-2 with TRBJ2-3; D is ambiguous. Germline CDR1 reads LGHNA; CDR2 reads YNFKEQ. With 0 bases removed from V and 4 bases from J, the gap between germline ends came to 8 bases. CDR3 length: 14 amino acids.

This chain's CDR3 is CAWTGGAGGPNTQYF. As DNA, the CDR3 is TGTGCCTGGACGGGGGGAGCGGGAGGGCCGAATACGCAGTATTTT. The gene calls are TRBV30 and TRBJ2-3; 10 bases map to TRBD2. Germline loops: CDR1 GTSNPN, CDR2 SVGIG (reference sequence). This CDR3 region has 15 residues. Losses at the gene ends were 4 bases for V and 7 bases for J; bases not matched to a gene: 11.

V and J are TRBV5-4 and TRBJ1-5, with 8 bases that match TRBD1. The trim removed 4 bases at V and 5 bases at J, leaving 2 bases unmatched. Germline CDR1 SGHNT, CDR2 YYREEE (reference sequence). This CDR3 has 13 amino acids. The CDR3 here is CASSEDRDQPQHF. The CDR3 DNA follows: TGTGCCAGCAGCGAGGACAGGGATCAGCCCCAGCATTTT.

This clone was seen only a few times. The genes are TRBV7-9 and TRBJ2-5; maybe TRBD2 (6 bases). Germline-derived CDR1 and CDR2 are SEHNR and FQNEAQ (reference sequence). V was shortened by 5 bases and J by 4 bases, with 11 bases between the two germline ends. The CDR3 is 13 amino acids. CDR3 DNA: TGTGCCAGCAGCCGTACCGGGGGAGAGACCCAGTACTTC. Amino acids: CASSRTGGETQYF.

The J gene is TRBJ1-5, the V gene TRBV7-8; weak D call: TRBD1 (5 bases). Looked up from germline, CDR1 is SGHVS and CDR2 is FQNEAQ. CDR3 size: 16 residues. Trimming took off 5 bases at V and 2 bases at J, with 16 bases between the two ends. The CDR3 DNA sequence: TGTGCCAGCAGCCTACTCAGGGTAAGCGGCAATCAGCCCCAGCATTTT. This gives the protein CASSLLRVSGNQPQHF.

V usage is TRBV5-1 and J usage is TRBJ2-7; 7 bases align to TRBD1. CDR1 SGHRS and CDR2 YFSETQ come from the germline V gene. The CDR3 consists of 16 residues. The ends lost 0 bases at V and 0 bases at J; junction bases unmatched: 6. The CDR3 region has the DNA TGCGCCAGCAGCTTGGGGACAGGCTCCGGCTCCTACGAGCAGTACTTC. The encoded protein is CASSLGTGSGSYEQYF.

This clone came up a few times. The rearrangement uses TRBV5-1 and TRBJ2-3; D ambiguous. Germline loops: CDR1 SGHRS, CDR2 YFSETQ. The CDR3 runs 13 residues. The V gene lost 4 bases and the J gene lost 2 bases, with 8 bases spanning the gap. CDR3: CASSPTSTDTQYF. As DNA, the CDR3 is TGCGCCAGCAGCCCGACCTCCACAGATACGCAGTATTTT.

V and J are TRBV30 and TRBJ1-5, with D perhaps TRBD1 (5 bases). Germline V gives CDR1 GTSNPN, CDR2 SVGIG (reference sequence). The V gene lost 5 bases and the J gene lost 0 bases, with 8 bases spanning the gap. This CDR3 is built from 13 residues. The CDR3 DNA reads as TGTGCCTGGCAAGGGGATAGCAATCAGCCCCAGCATTTT. Translation: CAWQGDSNQPQHF.

The table lists this clone with a few counts. The chain employs TRBV2 and TRBJ2-5; a possible D gene is TRBD2 (7 bases). The CDR3 is made up of 13 amino acids. Germline lookup yields CDR1 SNHLY and CDR2 FYNNEI. Trimming stripped 7 bases from V and 3 bases from J, with 12 bases between. CDR3 amino acids: CASTAGAEETQYF. CDR3 bases: TGTGCCAGCACCGCGGGGGCCGAAGAGACCCAGTACTTC.

The chain is built from TRBV10-1 and TRBJ2-3, with 12 positions matching TRBD2. Unmatched junction bases numbered 5, after V lost 3 bases and J lost 4 bases. The CDR3 consists of 16 residues. Germline V gene sequence: CDR1 WNHNN, CDR2 SYGVQD (reference sequence). The CDR3 sequence is CASSESRLAGADTQYF. Written as DNA, the CDR3 is TGCGCCAGCAGTGAATCGAGACTAGCGGGAGCAGATACGCAGTATTTT.

This clone has only a few counts. V usage is TRBV29-1 and J usage is TRBJ2-5, with D maybe TRBD1 (5 bases). The CDR3 runs 15 residues. Trimming removed 5 bases from V and 1 base from J, with 17 bases in between. CDR1 SQVTM and CDR2 ANQGSEA come from the germline V gene. The CDR3 region is CSVKDTRITQETQYF. The CDR3 DNA sequence: TGCAGCGTTAAGGACACGCGGATCACCCAAGAGACCCAGTACTTC. Full variable domain (remainder filled in from reference TRBV29-1 and TRBJ2-5): SAVISQKPSRDICQRGTSLTIQCQVDSQVTMMFWYRQQPGQSLTLIATANQGSEATYESGFVIDKFPISRPNLTFSTLTVSNMSPEDSSIYLCSVKDTRITQETQYFGPGTRLLVL.

This clone came up a few times. The gene calls are TRBV7-2 and TRBJ2-3; D is undetermined. This CDR3 spans 12 amino acids. CDR1 SGHTA and CDR2 FQGNSA come from the germline V gene. Deletions cut 5 bases from V and 6 bases from J, with 9 bases between. The CDR3 DNA is TGTGCCAGCAGCCCCTGGATGGATACGCAGTATTTT. It codes for CASSPWMDTQYF.

This clone has only a few counts. The CDR3 DNA is TGTGCCTGGAGTTTCGAAACAGGGAGCTATGGCTACACCTTC. Protein sequence: CAWSFETGSYGYTF. The genes are TRBV30 and TRBJ1-2, with D possibly TRBD1 on 6 matching bases. CDR1 and CDR2 (germline): GTSNPN, SVGIG (reference sequence). The CDR3 loop spans 14 amino acids. Trimming took 2 bases from V and 4 from J, leaving 14 bases between them.

The gene calls are TRBV5-1 and TRBJ2-5, with 7 bases identical to TRBD1. V lost 7 bases and J lost 3; bases outside the gene matches: 12. Germline CDR1 is SGHRS and CDR2 is YFSETQ. This CDR3 is built from 15 residues. CDR3 residues: CASFRTGEGKETQYF. The DNA of the CDR3 is TGCGCCAGCTTCCGGACAGGAGAGGGTAAAGAGACCCAGTACTTC.

The table lists this clone with a few counts. The chain has TRBV2 and TRBJ2-5, with 12 bases identical to TRBD2. Germline CDR1 and CDR2: SNHLY and FYNNEI. The CDR3 is 15 residues long. The V and J ends lost 4 bases and 5 bases, in that order; junction bases with no gene match: 5. The CDR3 coding sequence is TGTGCCAGCAGTGCCCGACTAGCGGGAGTGGAGACCCAGTACTTC. Its translation is CASSARLAGVETQYF.

This clone was detected only a few times. The rearrangement links TRBV4-2 to TRBJ2-7, with a weak D call TRBD2 (5 bases). The CDR3 is 15 residues long. Germline CDR1 LGHNA, CDR2 YNFKEQ. V lost 0 bases and J lost 7, with 16 bases in between. This CDR3 is CASSQDPDSLREQYF. Here the CDR3 DNA reads TGTGCCAGCAGCCAAGACCCGGACTCCCTTCGGGAGCAGTACTTC.

The CDR3 protein is CASSVAASASYEQFF. CDR3 DNA sequence: TGTGCCAGCAGCGTAGCTGCTAGCGCATCTTATGAGCAGTTCTTC. V and J are TRBV9 and TRBJ2-1, with D tentatively TRBD2 (6 bases). The CDR3 has 15 residues. The V gene lost 0 bases and the J gene lost 8 bases, with 15 bases spanning the gap. The germline V gene encodes CDR1 SGDLS and CDR2 YYNGEE.

The V gene is TRBV7-9, the J gene TRBJ2-3; TRBD2 matches 12 bases. The length of the CDR3 is 15 residues. J was trimmed by 5 bases and V by 6 bases; bases with no gene match: 6. CDR1 SEHNR and CDR2 FQNEAQ come from the germline V gene (reference sequence). CDR3 sequence (DNA): TGTGCCAGCAGTCGACTAGCGGGAGTGATAGATACGCAGTATTTT. This sequence encodes CASSRLAGVIDTQYF.

This clone appeared a few times. V gene TRBV30 combines with J gene TRBJ1-1; D remains ambiguous. This CDR3 is 13 amino acids long. Germline V gene sequence: CDR1 GTSNPN, CDR2 SVGIG (reference sequence). Trimming shortened V by 2 bases and J by 4 bases, and 11 bases separated the two germline ends. The DNA of the CDR3 is TGTGCCTGGAGTCCTCCGCCGAGCACTGAAGCTTTCTTT. It translates to CAWSPPPSTEAFF. The full variable domain, its missing parts supplied by reference TRBV30 and TRBJ1-1, is SQTIHQWPATLVQPVGSPLSLECTVEGTSNPNLYWYRQAAGRGLQLLFYSVGIGQISSEVPQNLSASRPQDRQFILSSKKLLLSDSGFYLCAWSPPPSTEAFFGQGTRLTVV.

This clone occurred a few times. The chain is built from TRBV15 and TRBJ2-4; the D gene could be TRBD1 or TRBD2 (5 bases each). Trimming took 1 base from V and 7 from J, leaving 11 bases between them. The CDR3 consists of 14 residues. The germline CDR1 and CDR2 sequences are LNHNV and YYDKDF (reference sequence). The CDR3 spells CATSRVYEGNIQYF. The DNA for the CDR3 is TGTGCCACCAGCAGAGTTTACGAGGGGAACATTCAGTACTTC.

V is TRBV30 and J is TRBJ2-4, with 9 bases that match TRBD1. Unmatched junction bases numbered 21, after V lost 2 bases and J lost 4 bases. From germline, CDR1 is GTSNPN and CDR2 SVGIG (reference sequence). There are 20 residues in the CDR3. The CDR3 reads CAWSIGLRDRVTKEKNIQYF. In DNA form, the CDR3 reads TGTGCCTGGAGTATAGGTCTCCGGGACAGGGTAACTAAGGAAAAAAACATTCAGTACTTC.